This T cell receptor (beta chain) emerged from a study of cytomegalovirus exposure and HLA in healthy donors. Overall study context: Unique TCR beta sequences numbering around 110 million came from about 179 million T cells in an earlier analysis. Overall study results and limits: Follow-up analysis later connected one missense variant in DCLRE1C with trimming of TCR beta V- and J-genes.

For this clone: No antigen is known for it.

From germline, CDR1 is SEHNR and CDR2 FQNEAQ (reference sequence). V dropped 1 base and J dropped 9 bases, with 16 bases sitting between them. This CDR3 is built from 15 residues. Vbeta (60) and Jbeta (13) primers were used in the PCR. TCRdb keeps only in-frame clones here, not all; method: immunoSEQ multiplex PCR. The sample contains some 200,000 clones, approximately 85% of which appear only once. This receptor was identified in a woman aged 35 to 49 in good health and CMV-seronegative. Sequencing used PBMCs. The rearrangement uses TRBV7-9 and TRBJ1-5; a weak D match, TRBD1 (5 bases). As DNA, the CDR3 is TGTGCCAGCAGCTTAGGCGACAGCCCATATCGGCCCCAGCATTTT. The encoded protein is CASSLGDSPYRPQHF.